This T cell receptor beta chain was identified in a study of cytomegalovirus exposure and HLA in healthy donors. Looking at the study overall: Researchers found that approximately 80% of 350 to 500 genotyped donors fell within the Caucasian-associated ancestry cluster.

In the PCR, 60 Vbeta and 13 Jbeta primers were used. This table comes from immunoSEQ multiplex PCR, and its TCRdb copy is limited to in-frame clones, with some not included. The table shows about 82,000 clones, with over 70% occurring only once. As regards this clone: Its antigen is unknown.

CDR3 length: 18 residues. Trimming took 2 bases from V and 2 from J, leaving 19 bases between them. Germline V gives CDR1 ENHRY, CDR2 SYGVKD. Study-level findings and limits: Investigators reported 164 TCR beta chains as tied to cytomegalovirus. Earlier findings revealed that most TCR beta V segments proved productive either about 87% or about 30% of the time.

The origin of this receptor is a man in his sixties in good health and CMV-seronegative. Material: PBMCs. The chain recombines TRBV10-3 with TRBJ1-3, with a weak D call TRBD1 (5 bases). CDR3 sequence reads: CAISELVLLQEPGNTIYF. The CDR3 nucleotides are TGTGCCATCAGTGAGCTGGTCCTTTTACAGGAACCTGGAAACACCATATATTTT.